This is a list of T cell receptor beta chains from one sample in a study of sequential checkpoint blockade in melanoma. Assay: immunoSEQ multiplex PCR; the TCRdb copy retains only in-frame clones and omits some. The top ten clones hold 6.7% of a sample with 20,000 to 25,000 clones, around 25% of them seen once. The sequences come from tumor tissue (inferred from file names), collected from a patient given nivolumab and ipilimumab in sequence. The receptors were gathered from a human donor with melanoma. The CDR3 runs from the conserved cysteine through the conserved F or W. Fields, in order: D gene, clone size, V gene, J gene, CDR3 length, CDR3 DNA, CDR3 protein. A D gene is named only where the DNA matches it firmly. Part of the rows lack a size; the others show once, few, many or a class for expanded clones.

>.|.|TRBV9|TRBJ2-7|13
TGTGCCAGCAGACAGGGAATACTGTGGGAGCAGTACTTC
CASRQGILWEQYF
>TRBD1|many|TRBV9|TRBJ2-7|16
TGTGCCAGCAGCGAGTCTCCCGGGACAGGGGTCTACGAGCAGTACTTC
CASSESPGTGVYEQYF
>.|few|TRBV1|TRBJ2-3|15
TGCGCCAGCAGCCAGGGGACAGTTGTCACAGATACGCAGTATTTT
CASSQGTVVTDTQYF
>TRBD2|.|TRBV9|TRBJ2-7|14
TGTGCCAGCAGCGCGGGACTACCGGCCTACGAGCAGTACTTC
CASSAGLPAYEQYF
>.|.|TRBV6-8|TRBJ1-1|13
TGTGCCAGCAGTTACCTCATGGCCACTGAAGCTTTCTTT
CASSYLMATEAFF
>.|.|TRBV6-8|TRBJ1-5|13
TGTGCCAGCAGTTACATCCCCAATCAGCCCCAGCATTTT
CASSYIPNQPQHF
>.|few|TRBV6-4|TRBJ2-5|15
TGTGCCAGCAGTGGTTGGACGACCTCGAAAGTGACCCAGTACTTC
CASSGWTTSKVTQYF
>.|few|TRBV9|TRBJ1-1|14
TGTGCCAGCAGCGTTGACACCCAGAACACTGAAGCTTTCTTT
CASSVDTQNTEAFF
>TRBD2|few|TRBV4-1|TRBJ2-7|14
TGCGCCAGCAGCCAACTAGCGGACTCCTACGAGCAGTACTTC
CASSQLADSYEQYF
>.|few|TRBV11-3|TRBJ2-3|16
TGTGCCAGCAGCCGTGGACGAGAAGTCGGCACAGATACGCAGTATTTT
CASSRGREVGTDTQYF
>.|.|TRBV15|TRBJ1-2|16
TGTGCCACCAGCGCCCGGGACACCCGCGTAGTCTATGGCTACACCTTC
CATSARDTRVVYGYTF
>.|few|TRBV19|TRBJ1-1|14
TGTGCCAGTAGGTTCCTAGAGGTGGGGACTGAAGCTTTCTTT
CASRFLEVGTEAFF
>TRBD2|.|TRBV28|TRBJ2-5|15
TGTGCCAGCACTCCAGGGCGGGGGGAACGGCAGACCCAGTACTTC
CASTPGRGERQTQYF
>.|.|TRBV6-8|TRBJ1-4|14
TGTGCCAGTACAGTCGATTCAACTAATGAAAAACTGTTTTTT
CASTVDSTNEKLFF
>.|few|TRBV11-3|TRBJ1-4|15
TGTGCCAGCAGCTACACCGGGACATCAGTCGGAAAACTGTTTTTT
CASSYTGTSVGKLFF
>.|medium-sized|TRBV19|TRBJ1-5|14
TGTGCCAGTAGTATATCCGGGGTTGGCCAGCCCCAGCATTTT
CASSISGVGQPQHF
>.|.|TRBV5-1|TRBJ2-7|14
TGCGCCAGCAGCTTGGAGGTTGTCCCCTACGAGCAGTACTTC
CASSLEVVPYEQYF
>.|many|TRBV11-3|TRBJ2-5|16
TGTGCCAGCAGCCTATATTACAGGGTCCAGCAAGAGACCCAGTACTTC
CASSLYYRVQQETQYF
>.|.|TRBV19|TRBJ2-3|15
TGTGCCAGTAGTATCTTGGCAGGAGGCACAGATACGCAGTATTTT
CASSILAGGTDTQYF
>.|few|TRBV6-8|TRBJ1-5|13
TGTGCCAGCAGTTTAGGGCGCAATCAGCCCCAGCATTTT
CASSLGRNQPQHF
>TRBD1|.|TRBV11-3|TRBJ2-4|16
TGTGCCAGCAGCTTAGGAAGGGGACAGGCTAAAAACATTCAGTACTTC
CASSLGRGQAKNIQYF
>TRBD2|.|TRBV7-6|TRBJ2-3|15
TGTGCCAGCAGCTTATCACGCGGGAGTGCAGATACGCAGTATTTT
CASSLSRGSADTQYF
>.|few|TRBV7-6|TRBJ1-4|15
TGTGCCAGCAGTCTCCACCAGGGCCTTAAAGAAAAACTGTTTTTT
CASSLHQGLKEKLFF
>TRBD1|many|TRBV7-6|TRBJ2-5|14
TGTGCCAGCAGCCAAGTAGGGGGCGACGAGACCCAGTACTTC
CASSQVGGDETQYF
>.|.|TRBV25-1|TRBJ2-6|15
TGTGCCAGCAGTGGTGGAAGTACTGGGGCCAACGTCCTGACTTTC
CASSGGSTGANVLTF
>.|many|TRBV11-3|TRBJ1-2|14
TGTGCCAGCAGCTTGAGGGGGACGGCAGGAGGCCACACCTTC
CASSLRGTAGGHTF
>TRBD1|few|TRBV11-3|TRBJ1-2|14
TGTGCCAGCAGCCGACAGGGCCAGACCTATGGCTACACCTTC
CASSRQGQTYGYTF
>.|few|TRBV16|TRBJ2-7|15
TGTGCCAGCAGCCAATTCAGCTCAGGCTCCTACGAGCAGTACTTC
CASSQFSSGSYEQYF
>.|.|TRBV18|TRBJ1-3|13
TGTGCCAGCTCAGACAGAGGTGGAAACACCATATATTTT
CASSDRGGNTIYF
>.|few|TRBV10-2|TRBJ1-5|15
TGCGCCAGCAGTGAGGCAGGGCCAAGCAATCAGCCCCAGCATTTT
CASSEAGPSNQPQHF
>.|many|TRBV1|TRBJ2-7|15
TGCACCAGCGAATCCCCTCGGGCGGGAGACCACGAGCAGTACTTC
CTSESPRAGDHEQYF
>.|many|TRBV6-8|TRBJ2-7|16
TGTGCCAGCAGTTACTCGAATGGATTATCATCCTACGAGCAGTACTTC
CASSYSNGLSSYEQYF
>.|few|TRBV7-7|TRBJ2-1|16
TGTGCCAGCAGCTTGGAAGGATGGTCCAGTTCCAATGAGCAGTTCTTC
CASSLEGWSSSNEQFF
>.|.|TRBV5-1|TRBJ2-3|15
TGCGCCAGCAGCTTGAATCTGGCAGAGAGAGATACGCAGTATTTT
CASSLNLAERDTQYF
>.|.|TRBV11-3|TRBJ2-7|16
TGTGCCAGCAGCTTGACCTACGGGACAAACTCCTACGAGCAGTACTTC
CASSLTYGTNSYEQYF
>.|.|TRBV18|TRBJ1-1|15
TGTGCCAGCTCACCATCAAGTCAGGGGAGCACTGAAGCTTTCTTT
CASSPSSQGSTEAFF
>TRBD2|.|TRBV18|TRBJ2-5|14
TGTGCCAGCTCACCACCGAGCGGGAGTGAGACCCAGTACTTC
CASSPPSGSETQYF
>.|.|TRBV15|TRBJ2-5|15
TGTGCCACCAGCAGAGACTCCGGATATCAAGAGACCCAGTACTTC
CATSRDSGYQETQYF